Listed here are 21 T cell receptor beta chains from one sample, sequenced in a study of T cell repertoires in cytomegalovirus infection (dated by TCRdb to the late 2010s). TCRdb shows the sequencer as Illumina HiSeq 1500. The public reads were reprocessed in TCRdb via fastp at Q25 and MiXCR, keeping in-frame beta chains. One record per CDR3 amino acid sequence lists the most common genes and DNA. For this sample there are about 210,000 distinct CDR3 sequences; around 6.6% appear just once. The leading ten clones occupy under 7.5% of the sample. Sequences were obtained from PBMCs. These receptors were collected from a human donor in good health (CMV status not recorded). Some clones in this sample may be carry-over from other donors' samples.

The V call is TRBV20-1, the J call TRBJ2-3; 11 bases line up with TRBD2. Germline V gene lookup returns CDR1 DFQATT and CDR2 SNEGSKA (reference sequence). The V and J ends lost 6 bases and 10 bases, in that order; junction bases with no gene match: 6. CDR3 length: 12 amino acids. The CDR3 is CSALGLAAPQYF. The CDR3 DNA is TGCAGTGCCTTGGGACTAGCGGCACCGCAGTATTTT.

This chain uses TRBV6-2 or TRBV6-3 with TRBJ2-2; TRBD2 matches at 8 bases. CDR1 MNHEY and CDR2 SVGEGT come from the germline V gene. The CDR3 extends over 16 amino acids. V lost 5 bases to trimming and J lost 6 bases; unmatched junction nucleotides: 11. As DNA, the CDR3 is TGTGCCAGCAGTCCCGAGGAGCGGGGGCCTGCCGGGGAGCTGTTTTTT. Its protein is CASSPEERGPAGELFF.

This clonotype was picked up many times. The V call is TRBV7-2, the J call TRBJ1-1; weak D call: TRBD1 (6 bases). The V gene lost 7 bases and the J gene lost 0 bases, with 12 bases spanning the gap. Germline CDR1 and CDR2: SGHTA and FQGNSA. The length of the CDR3 is 14 residues. CDR3 nucleotides: TGTGCCAGCACCACCTGGGGGCTGAACACTGAAGCTTTCTTT. Translating gives CASTTWGLNTEAFF.

The chain combines TRBV20-1 with TRBJ2-5; 12 bases fit TRBD2. This CDR3 has 16 amino acids. V trimming: 2 bases; J trimming: 0 bases; junction bases outside the gene matches: 4. CDR1 is DFQATT, CDR2 SNEGSKA, per germline (reference sequence). The CDR3, as DNA: TGCAGTGCTAGACTAGCGGGGGGGGGGTACCAAGAGACCCAGTACTTC. It specifies CSARLAGGGYQETQYF.

This clonotype was seen many times. The gene calls are TRBV7-2 and TRBJ2-5; 8 nucleotides line up with TRBD1. Germline V gives CDR1 SGHTA, CDR2 FQGNSA. The junction had 7 bases not matched to a gene; V was cut back by 3 bases and J by 1 base. The CDR3 totals 16 residues. The CDR3: CASSFGQGGFQETQYF. The CDR3 DNA reads TGTGCCAGCAGCTTCGGACAGGGCGGCTTCCAAGAGACCCAGTACTTC.

This clonotype came up many times. The rearrangement links TRBV6-2 or TRBV6-3 to TRBJ1-2; D remains unclear. The CDR3 totals 13 residues. Germline assignment: CDR1 MNHEY and CDR2 SVGEGT. Trimming removed 7 bases from V and 10 bases from J, with 19 bases in between. The CDR3 nucleotides are TGTGCCAGCAAAGAGGCCGTGTGGTCCGCCTACACCTTC. This sequence encodes CASKEAVWSAYTF.

This clonotype was counted at least ten times. V is TRBV6-5 and J is TRBJ2-1, with D maybe TRBD1 (6 bases). V dropped 5 bases and J dropped 5 bases, with 13 bases sitting between them. The germline V gene has CDR1 MNHEY and CDR2 SVGAGI. The CDR3 has 14 residues. In DNA form, the CDR3 reads TGTGCCAGCAGTCTCACAGGGTCAAACAATGAGCAGTTCTTC. This codes for CASSLTGSNNEQFF.

This clonotype was counted at least ten times. This rearrangement joins TRBV7-9 to TRBJ2-1; a weak D match, TRBD1 (6 bases). The CDR3 contains 13 residues. V shed 5 bases and J shed 7 bases, with 12 bases lying between them. From germline, CDR1 is SEHNR and CDR2 FQNEAQ (reference sequence). CDR3 coding DNA: TGTGCCAGCAGCAGCCAACAGGGTAATGAGCAGTTCTTC. Translating gives CASSSQQGNEQFF.

This clonotype was detected many times. The rearrangement joins TRBV6-6 to TRBJ1-5; perhaps TRBD1 as D (6 bases). V was shortened by 2 bases and J by 3 bases, with 11 bases between the two germline ends. The CDR3 spans 15 residues. CDR1 is MNHNY, CDR2 SVGAGI, per germline (reference sequence). Written as DNA, the CDR3 is TGTGCCAGCAGTTACAAAACAGGGACCAATCAGCCCCAGCATTTT. Translating it yields CASSYKTGTNQPQHF.

This clonotype occurred many times. The rearrangement uses TRBV12-5 and TRBJ2-3; D may be TRBD1 (5 bases). The CDR3 is 15 residues long. Germline V gives CDR1 LGHNT, CDR2 FRNRAP. Trimming shortened V by 6 bases and J by 2 bases, and 15 bases separated the two germline ends. In DNA form, the CDR3 reads TGTGCTAGTGGAGTTTCAGCAGGGATCACAGATACGCAGTATTTT. Translated, it gives CASGVSAGITDTQYF. The full variable domain, with the rest looked up from reference TRBV12-5 and TRBJ2-3, is DARVTQTPRHKVTEMGQEVTMRCQPILGHNTVFWYRQTMMQGLELLAYFRNRAPLDDSGMPKDRFSAEMPDATLATLKIQPSEPRDSAVYFCASGVSAGITDTQYFGPGTRLTVL.

The chain joins TRBV29-1 to TRBJ2-1; no clear D. Germline CDR1 reads SQVTM; CDR2 reads ANQGSEA. This CDR3 has 15 residues. Trimming pared 0 bases from V and 0 bases from J, leaving 9 bases between. This CDR3 reads CSVEDIRSSYNEQFF. CDR3 coding DNA: TGCAGCGTTGAAGATATCCGGAGCTCCTACAATGAGCAGTTCTTC.

The gene calls are TRBV4-3 and TRBJ1-2, with D perhaps matching TRBD1 (5 bases). The CDR3 spans 15 residues. The germline CDR1 and CDR2 sequences are LGHNA and YSLEER. V gave up 2 bases and J gave up 6 bases, with 16 bases separating them. CDR3 residues: CASSQTPAGWDGYTF. In DNA, the CDR3 is TGCGCCAGCAGCCAAACCCCAGCAGGGTGGGATGGCTACACCTTC.

The chain couples TRBV20-1 to TRBJ2-7, with D tentatively TRBD1 or TRBD2 (7 bases each). V shed 6 bases and J shed 5 bases, with 20 bases lying between them. The CDR3 spans 14 residues. Germline CDR1 DFQATT, CDR2 SNEGSKA (reference sequence). The DNA for the CDR3 is TGCAGTGCCCTCAGGGGGGGGGGCTTCAACGAGCAGTACTTC. It translates to CSALRGGGFNEQYF.

This clonotype was counted ten times or more. V is TRBV7-2 and J is TRBJ1-4; D ambiguous. V shed 1 base and J shed 3 bases, with 9 bases lying between them. Per the germline V gene, CDR1 is SGHTA and CDR2 is FQGNSA. There are 15 residues in the CDR3. The CDR3 sequence is CASSLVAVANEKLFF. For the CDR3, the DNA is TGTGCCAGCAGCTTAGTGGCAGTAGCTAATGAAAAACTGTTTTTT. Combining the CDR3 with reference TRBV7-2 and TRBJ1-4 gives the whole variable domain GAGVSQSPSNKVTEKGKDVELRCDPISGHTALYWYRQSLGQGLEFLIYFQGNSAPDKSGLPSDRFSAERTGGSVSTLTIQRTQQEDSAVYLCASSLVAVANEKLFFGSGTQLSVL.

This clonotype showed up many times. CDR3 DNA sequence: TGTGCCAGCAGTTTGGTATCGAAAAGGGGGGGAGGCTACACCTTC. It translates to CASSLVSKRGGGYTF. V and J are TRBV28 and TRBJ1-2; maybe TRBD1 (6 bases). Germline CDR1 and CDR2: MDHEN and SYDVKM. With 3 bases removed from V and 8 bases from J, the gap between germline ends came to 19 bases. This CDR3 has 15 residues.

This clonotype was detected many times. The V and J genes are TRBV30 and TRBJ2-7, with TRBD2 matching 10 bases. This CDR3 has 13 residues. V dropped 2 bases and J dropped 6; count of bases not matched to a gene: 4. CDR1 is GTSNPN, CDR2 SVGIG, per germline (reference sequence). The CDR3 reads CAWSKSGGAEQYF. CDR3 bases: TGTGCCTGGAGTAAAAGCGGGGGGGCCGAGCAGTACTTC.

This clonotype was counted only a few times. This rearrangement joins TRBV29-1 to TRBJ1-2; TRBD1 matches 8 bases. This CDR3 region has 14 residues. V was clipped by 6 bases and J by 8 bases; unmatched bases: 14. Germline V gene data show CDR1 as SQVTM and CDR2 as ANQGSEA. DNA of the CDR3: TGCAGCGTCGTGCGGGGCCAGGGGGCGCGAGGCTACACCTTC. This translates into CSVVRGQGARGYTF.

This clonotype has a count of ten or more. This chain uses TRBV7-2 with TRBJ2-3, with D possibly TRBD2 on 6 matching bases. There are 13 residues in the CDR3. Trimming removed 1 base at V and 5 bases at J, with 7 bases between. CDR1 and CDR2 from the germline V gene are SGHTA and FQGNSA. CDR3 in DNA: TGTGCCAGCAGCTTAGTGCGGGGAGATACGCAGTATTTT. Translated, it gives CASSLVRGDTQYF.

This clonotype was detected many times. The rearrangement joins TRBV7-2 to TRBJ1-1; unclear D gene. From germline, CDR1 is SGHTA and CDR2 FQGNSA. This CDR3 has 14 residues. V was cut by 2 bases and J by 2 bases, with 9 bases left in between. This CDR3 is CASSLMPLNTEAFF. CDR3 sequence (DNA): TGTGCCAGCAGCTTAATGCCGTTAAACACTGAAGCTTTCTTT. Variable domain in full (rest from reference TRBV7-2 and TRBJ1-1): GAGVSQSPSNKVTEKGKDVELRCDPISGHTALYWYRQSLGQGLEFLIYFQGNSAPDKSGLPSDRFSAERTGGSVSTLTIQRTQQEDSAVYLCASSLMPLNTEAFFGQGTRLTVV.

This clonotype has just a few counts. The genes are TRBV2 and TRBJ1-5; a weak D match, TRBD1 (6 bases). The length of the CDR3 is 15 residues. The V and J ends lost 0 bases and 9 bases respectively, with 15 bases between them. Germline-derived CDR1 and CDR2 are SNHLY and FYNNEI. CDR3 in amino acids: CASSEALQGKGPQHF. The DNA for the CDR3 is TGTGCCAGCAGTGAAGCGTTGCAGGGGAAGGGGCCCCAGCATTTT.

This rearrangement joins TRBV12-3 or TRBV12-4 to TRBJ1-2, with TRBD1 identical over 12 bases. Losses at the gene ends were 5 bases for V and 7 bases for J; bases not matched to a gene: 5. This CDR3 comprises 14 residues. This CDR3 reads CASSGDRGLFGYTF. The CDR3 DNA follows: TGTGCCAGCAGTGGGGACAGGGGGCTTTTTGGCTACACCTTC.